The 32 T cell receptor beta chains reported below all come from one sample, sequenced in a study of post-analysis software for immune sequencing data. Notes on the study in general: The study found TRBV5-6, TRBV5-1 and TRBV20-1 among 4 or 5 TRBV segments more frequent in patients than controls.

Unique molecular identifiers tagged the TCR beta cDNA libraries. TCRdb re-called the PCR reads through MiXCR, storing one row per CDR3 protein. The profile shows hundreds of thousands of distinct CDR3 sequences, less than 40% of them singletons. For these TCRs, the target antigens are not known. The material sequenced was blood. Receptors originate from a girl between 10 and 17 years old with multiple sclerosis.

The chain combines TRBV29-1 with TRBJ2-6; D not certain. The V gene lost 3 bases and the J gene lost 2 bases, with 5 bases spanning the gap. Germline CDR1 and CDR2: SQVTM and ANQGSEA. This CDR3 comprises 13 residues. This chain's CDR3 is CSVDFAGANVLTF. DNA for the CDR3: TGCAGCGTTGACTTTGCTGGGGCCAACGTCCTGACTTTC.

The chain uses TRBV27 and TRBJ2-3, with D possibly being TRBD1 (7 bases). Germline lookup yields CDR1 MNHEY and CDR2 SMNVEV (reference sequence). This CDR3 comprises 14 residues. V lost 0 bases, J lost 4 bases, and 8 bases lay in between. The CDR3, as DNA: TGTGCCAGCAGTTTATCCAGGGGGGCAGATACGCAGTATTTT. Protein product: CASSLSRGADTQYF.

In this sample, this clonotype turned up a few times. The rearrangement joins TRBV5-6 to TRBJ2-2; 8 positions match TRBD1. Trimming removed 3 bases from V and 3 bases from J; junction bases left unmatched: 10. The CDR3 totals 17 residues. The germline CDR1 and CDR2 sequences are SGHDT and YYEEEE. CDR3 sequence (DNA): TGTGCCAGCAGCTCCAATACCGGGACAGGAGACACCGGGGAGCTGTTTTTT. Its protein is CASSSNTGTGDTGELFF.

This CDR3 reads CASRGGQGEGEQYF. CDR3 nucleotide sequence: TGTGCCAGCAGAGGAGGGCAGGGGGAAGGGGAGCAGTACTTC. V gene TRBV7-9 combines with J gene TRBJ2-5, with D possibly TRBD1 on 7 matching bases. Germline assignment: CDR1 SEHNR and CDR2 FQNEAQ (reference sequence). The CDR3 runs 14 residues. The V end lost 6 bases, the J end lost 11 bases, and 22 bases lay between the germline ends.

This clonotype was counted only a few times. For the CDR3, the DNA is TGTGCCAGCAGTTACGGACAGTCAACTAATGAAAAACTGTTTTTT. Its translation is CASSYGQSTNEKLFF. V and J are TRBV6-6 and TRBJ1-4, with D perhaps matching TRBD1 (6 bases). The germline V gene encodes CDR1 MNHNY and CDR2 SVGAGI (reference sequence). The CDR3 loop spans 15 amino acids. V shed 2 bases and J shed 0 bases, with 7 bases lying between them.

The CDR3 reads CASRNWPYNSPLHF. The CDR3 DNA sequence: TGTGCCAGTCGGAATTGGCCGTATAATTCACCCCTCCACTTT. The chain employs TRBV6-5 and TRBJ1-6, with no clear D. Germline V gene data show CDR1 as MNHEY and CDR2 as SVGAGI. The CDR3 is 14 amino acids. The V end was cut by 9 bases, the J end by 4 bases, with 13 bases between.

This clonotype has more than one count but fewer than ten. The rearrangement links TRBV6-2 or TRBV6-3 to TRBJ2-1; 7 nucleotides match TRBD2. The ends lost 5 bases at V and 4 bases at J; junction bases unmatched: 8. This CDR3 is built from 15 residues. From germline, CDR1 is MNHEY and CDR2 SVGEGT. DNA for the CDR3: TGTGCCAGCAGTCCCCGGGGGGTGGAATACAATGAGCAGTTCTTC. The encoded protein is CASSPRGVEYNEQFF.

The CDR3 here is CASSQDIAAETQYF. The CDR3, as DNA: TGTGCCAGCAGCCAAGATATTGCAGCGGAGACCCAGTACTTC. J is TRBJ2-5 and V is TRBV3-1; no clear D. With 0 bases removed from V and 5 bases from J, the gap between germline ends came to 10 bases. Germline CDR1 LGHDT, CDR2 YNNKEL (reference sequence). The CDR3 covers 14 residues.

The chain has TRBV20-1 and TRBJ1-5; D unresolved. The CDR3 extends over 14 amino acids. Germline lookup yields CDR1 DFQATT and CDR2 SNEGSKA (reference sequence). Trimming removed 1 base at V and 1 base at J, with 8 bases between. CDR3 bases: TGCAGTGCTAGAGCTCCCGGAAGCAATCAGCCCCAGCATTTT. Translating it yields CSARAPGSNQPQHF.

The V and J genes are TRBV20-1 and TRBJ2-1, with TRBD2 matching 7 bases. Per the germline V gene, CDR1 is DFQATT and CDR2 is SNEGSKA (reference sequence). The CDR3 length is 14 residues. V gave up 6 bases and J gave up 5 bases; unmatched junction bases: 10. CDR3 in amino acids: CSATRLAPDNEQFF. CDR3 DNA sequence: TGCAGTGCCACTAGACTAGCACCGGACAATGAGCAGTTCTTC.

With respect to this clonotype: Since the CDR3 does not end with the conserved phenylalanine or tryptophan, this likely comes from a read error. This rearrangement joins TRBV24-1 to TRBJ2-1; 7 bases match TRBD1. The germline gives CDR1 KGHDR, CDR2 SFDVKD. The V gene end was trimmed by 3 bases and the J gene end by 1 base; junction bases not matched to a gene: 2. CDR3 length equals 15 residues. This CDR3 reads CATSDGQESYNEQFV. The DNA for the CDR3 is TGTGCCACCAGTGATGGACAGGAGTCCTACAATGAGCAGTTCGTC.

This clonotype was observed a few times. The rearrangement uses TRBV7-9 and TRBJ1-2; 9 nucleotides align to TRBD1. Per the germline V gene, CDR1 is SEHNR and CDR2 is FQNEAQ (reference sequence). V dropped 1 base and J dropped 10; count of bases not matched to a gene: 4. There are 13 residues in the CDR3. The CDR3 bases are TGTGCCAGCAGCTTAGGGACAGGGGACGACTACACCTTC. Translated, it gives CASSLGTGDDYTF. Full variable domain (rest looked up from reference TRBV7-9 and TRBJ1-2): DTGVSQNPRHKITKRGQNVTFRCDPISEHNRLYWYRQTLGQGPEFLTYFQNEAQLEKSRLLSDRFSAERPKGSFSTLEIQRTEQGDSAMYLCASSLGTGDDYTFGSGTRLTVV.

The chain is built from TRBV5-1 and TRBJ2-3; possibly TRBD2 for D (6 bases). Germline V gene lookup returns CDR1 SGHRS and CDR2 YFSETQ. The CDR3 length is 16 residues. Between the trimmed V and J ends, which lost 0 bases and 3 bases, there was a span of 14 bases. The CDR3 loop reads CASSLVTGERTDTQYF. CDR3 sequence (DNA): TGCGCCAGCAGCTTGGTTACGGGGGAACGGACAGATACGCAGTATTTT.

This clonotype has more than one count but fewer than ten. This sequence joins TRBV7-3 and TRBJ1-1, with 8 positions matching TRBD1. In germline, CDR1 is SGHTA, CDR2 FQGTGA. V gave up 5 bases and J gave up 4 bases; unmatched junction bases: 6. CDR3 length: 14 residues. The CDR3 loop is CASSPGGTTTEAFF. CDR3 DNA: TGTGCCAGCAGCCCAGGGGGCACCACCACTGAAGCTTTCTTT. The full variable domain, in which reference TRBV7-3 and TRBJ1-1 provide the parts outside the CDR3, is GAGVSQTPSNKVTEKGKYVELRCDPISGHTALYWYRQSLGQGPEFLIYFQGTGAADDSGLPNDRFFAVRPEGSVSTLKIQRTERGDSAVYLCASSPGGTTTEAFFGQGTRLTVV.

Notes on this clonotype: Germline and junction disagree at one end, which may indicate a read error. J is TRBJ1-2 and V is TRBV18; D not certain. CDR3 length: 13 amino acids. Looked up from germline, CDR1 is KGHSH and CDR2 is LQKENI. The CDR3 loop is CAGSLDGNYGYTF. The DNA of the CDR3 is TGTGCCGGCTCACTTGACGGCAACTATGGCTACACCTTC.

This clonotype was counted only a few times. The J gene is TRBJ2-7, the V gene TRBV5-1; 7 nucleotides match TRBD1. Trimming took 4 bases from V and 3 from J; bases not matched to a gene: 7. From germline, CDR1 is SGHRS and CDR2 YFSETQ. The CDR3 length is 14 residues. This CDR3 reads CASSRGQKGYEQYF. In nucleotides, the CDR3 is TGCGCCAGCAGCCGGGGACAGAAAGGCTACGAGCAGTACTTC.

This clonotype has only a few counts. V and J are TRBV2 and TRBJ2-7, with D unresolved. V lost 6 bases, J lost 3 bases, and 6 bases lay in between. Germline V gives CDR1 SNHLY, CDR2 FYNNEI. The CDR3 has 11 residues. The CDR3 protein is CASRIRYEQYF. In DNA form, the CDR3 reads TGTGCCAGCAGGATTCGCTACGAGCAGTACTTC. Full variable domain (rest looked up from reference TRBV2 and TRBJ2-7): EPEVTQTPSHQVTQMGQEVILRCVPISNHLYFYWYRQILGQKVEFLVSFYNNEISEKSEIFDDQFSVERPDGSNFTLKIRSTKLEDSAMYFCASRIRYEQYFGPGTRLTVT.

The chain joins TRBV4-1 to TRBJ2-7; a possible D gene is TRBD2 (5 bases). The CDR3 is 14 amino acids. The germline gives CDR1 MGHRA, CDR2 YSYEKL. V was pared by 0 bases and J by 3 bases, with 9 bases between. In DNA, the CDR3 is TGCGCCAGCAGCCAAGATGAGGGCTTCTACGAGCAGTACTTC. Translated: CASSQDEGFYEQYF.

This clonotype has more than one count but fewer than ten. J is TRBJ2-7 and V is TRBV7-2, with no clear D. This CDR3 is built from 13 residues. The V and J ends lost 5 bases and 5 bases respectively, with 13 bases between them. The germline V gene has CDR1 SGHTA and CDR2 FQGNSA. The CDR3 loop reads CASSRRAPDEQYF. CDR3 coding DNA: TGTGCCAGCAGCCGCCGGGCTCCCGACGAGCAGTACTTC. The full variable domain, its missing parts supplied by reference TRBV7-2 and TRBJ2-7, is GAGVSQSPSNKVTEKGKDVELRCDPISGHTALYWYRQSLGQGLEFLIYFQGNSAPDKSGLPSDRFSAERTGGSVSTLTIQRTQQEDSAVYLCASSRRAPDEQYFGPGTRLTVT.

V usage is TRBV27 and J usage is TRBJ2-7; D not certain. CDR3 length equals 11 residues. The V gene lost 4 bases and the J gene lost 6 bases, with 7 bases spanning the gap. Germline V gene lookup returns CDR1 MNHEY and CDR2 SMNVEV (reference sequence). The CDR3 protein is CASSSGIEQYF. As DNA, the CDR3 is TGTGCCAGCAGTTCTGGGATCGAGCAGTACTTC.

This clonotype was counted only a few times. This chain connects TRBV5-4 to TRBJ2-5; 7 bases align to TRBD2. Trimming cost V 4 bases and J 1 base; bases outside gene matches: 7. This CDR3 has 15 residues. CDR1 and CDR2 (germline): SGHNT, YYREEE (reference sequence). CDR3 protein: CASSSGVTSQETQYF. In nucleotides, the CDR3 is TGTGCCAGCAGCAGCGGGGTGACCTCCCAAGAGACCCAGTACTTC.

This clonotype was seen a few times. The chain recombines TRBV14 with TRBJ2-5; 11 nucleotides line up with TRBD2. This CDR3 has 15 amino acids. The germline V gene has CDR1 SGHDN and CDR2 FVKESK. With V trimmed by 5 bases and J by 1 base, 3 bases remained unmatched. CDR3 in DNA: TGTGCCAGCAGCGAGACTAGCGGGACCCAAGAGACCCAGTACTTC. This gives the protein CASSETSGTQETQYF.

The V call is TRBV7-6, the J call TRBJ1-1, with 7 bases fitting TRBD1. The CDR3 contains 14 residues. Germline CDR1 reads SGHVS; CDR2 reads FNYEAQ. V trimming: 7 bases; J trimming: 1 base; junction bases outside the gene matches: 6. The CDR3 DNA reads as TGTGCCAGCACCTTCAGGGGGGGGAACACTGAAGCTTTCTTT. It translates to CASTFRGGNTEAFF.

This clonotype was counted only a few times. The chain carries TRBV27 and TRBJ2-7, with TRBD1 matching 7 bases. Germline lookup yields CDR1 MNHEY and CDR2 SMNVEV (reference sequence). This CDR3 region has 14 residues. Trimming removed 4 bases from V and 5 bases from J; junction bases left unmatched: 8. DNA for the CDR3: TGTGCCAGCAGTTCCCAGGGGGTTAAGGACGAGCAGTACTTC. It yields the protein CASSSQGVKDEQYF.

Turning to this clonotype: One end of the junction fails to match germline, which may point to a read error. CDR3 region: CASTLRSGYTGAFF. Written as DNA, the CDR3 is TGTGCCAGCACCCTTCGGTCAGGGTACACTGGAGCTTTCTTT. This rearrangement joins TRBV12-3 or TRBV12-4 to TRBJ1-1; tentatively, D is TRBD1 (5 bases). This CDR3 is built from 14 residues.

The J gene is TRBJ2-7, the V gene TRBV29-1; weak D call: TRBD2 (6 bases). Germline values: CDR1 SQVTM, CDR2 ANQGSEA. The V gene lost 2 bases and the J gene lost 0 bases, with 14 bases spanning the gap. The CDR3 has 15 amino acids. The CDR3 spells CSVEIGGDHSYEQYF. The CDR3 nucleotides read TGCAGCGTTGAAATCGGCGGGGACCACTCCTACGAGCAGTACTTC.

V usage is TRBV2 and J usage is TRBJ2-5, with 8 bases matching TRBD1. CDR3 size: 13 residues. The V gene end was trimmed by 7 bases and the J gene end by 2 bases; junction bases not matched to a gene: 3. Germline values: CDR1 SNHLY, CDR2 FYNNEI. The DNA of the CDR3 is TGTGCCAGCAACGGACAGGGACAAGAGACCCAGTACTTC. This sequence encodes CASNGQGQETQYF.

The genes are TRBV4-1 and TRBJ2-3; perhaps TRBD2 as D (5 bases). In germline, CDR1 is MGHRA, CDR2 YSYEKL. This CDR3 is 15 amino acids long. Trimming cost V 1 base and J 6 bases, with 14 bases left between them. CDR3 protein: CASSQGRTSSDTQYF. The CDR3 DNA follows: TGCGCCAGCAGCCAAGGACGAACTAGTTCCGATACGCAGTATTTT.

This clonotype was seen a few times. V gene TRBV20-1 combines with J gene TRBJ2-2, with D unresolved. V lost 3 bases, J lost 6 bases, and 14 bases lay in between. CDR1 DFQATT and CDR2 SNEGSKA come from the germline V gene (reference sequence). The CDR3 has 14 residues. In DNA, the CDR3 is TGCAGTGCTAGGGGTGCAGGTAGCCCCGGGGAGCTGTTTTTT. Translating gives CSARGAGSPGELFF.

This chain uses TRBV10-3 with TRBJ2-3, with TRBD1 matching over 8 bases. This CDR3 region has 16 residues. V shed 3 bases and J 3 bases; nucleotides not matched to a gene: 8. Germline V gene data show CDR1 as ENHRY and CDR2 as SYGVKD. The CDR3 reads CAISDQKTGVTDTQYF. CDR3 sequence (DNA): TGTGCCATCAGTGACCAAAAGACAGGGGTAACAGATACGCAGTATTTT.

This clonotype was observed a few times. The chain has TRBV4-2 and TRBJ2-3; perhaps D is TRBD1 or TRBD2 (7 bases each). The germline V gene encodes CDR1 LGHNA and CDR2 YNFKEQ. Between the trimmed V and J ends, which lost 5 bases and 2 bases, there was a span of 32 bases. The CDR3 is made up of 21 amino acids. The CDR3 DNA sequence: TGTGCCAGCAGCGGTAGGGGGCCTAGCGGAGTTATCGATTTAAACACAGATACGCAGTATTTT. It codes for CASSGRGPSGVIDLNTDTQYF.

The V gene is TRBV11-3, the J gene TRBJ1-2, with a weak D call TRBD1 (6 bases). Germline CDR1 SGHNT, CDR2 YENEEA. With 0 bases removed from V and 4 bases from J, the gap between germline ends came to 12 bases. This CDR3 contains 15 residues. In DNA, the CDR3 is TGTGCCAGCAGCTTAGAAGTAACAGGGTCCTATGGCTACACCTTC. This gives the protein CASSLEVTGSYGYTF.